The rows below give T cell receptor beta chains drawn from one sample of a study of post-analysis software for immune sequencing data. TCRdb called the PCR reads again in MiXCR, with one record for every CDR3 protein. The table includes 430,000 or so distinct CDR3 sequences, 30% to 40% detected once. The material sequenced was blood. The receptors derive from a girl aged 2-10 years with multiple sclerosis. Each CDR3 is given with its conserved first and last residue.

cdr3_aa v_call
CSVPSHGADTQYF TRBV29-1
CASSDFGQPQHF TRBV2
CSARLRGTSGHPQETQYF TRBV20-1
CATSDRSLSSSRETQYF TRBV24-1
CASSTDRGAFSNYGYTF TRBV28
CSARGGVNTYEQYF TRBV20-1
CASSLVAGVSAEQFF TRBV7-3
CASSELGQGSTEAFF TRBV2
CASSLLLGARGYEQYF TRBV7-9
CATSRDLEGYEQYF TRBV15
CASSPHGGGNEQFF TRBV14
CASSSAGADEQYF TRBV27
CASSTPSGGASTDTQYF TRBV28
CASSPMVPRNQPQHF TRBV28
CASTGPLLRSSEQYF TRBV28
CASNLADTQYF TRBV28
CASSPSQQGRNTEAFF TRBV28
CASSLFRGRTEAFF TRBV28
CASSYVMNTEAFF TRBV6-2/TRBV6-3
CASSRPKGRKSYEQYF TRBV28
CASSPTHNYGYTF TRBV6-1
CASSLGGTRTEAFF TRBV5-1
CASSGSVGGNTEAFF TRBV7-4
CSAREGTSGQTYEQYF TRBV20-1
CASSSKLGYEQYF TRBV5-1
CATSDAHERGLRLAGGYNVQFF TRBV24-1
CASSLWGGANYGYTF TRBV12-3/TRBV12-4
CASSQSTRSAGGFTDTQYF TRBV4-2
CASRGTANYGYTF TRBV2
CASRSFSAQPQHF TRBV2
CASSYRSSGSFEQYF TRBV6-2/TRBV6-3
CASSLDWGRPIEGYTF TRBV27
CSATAGSPNTGELFF TRBV20-1
CAISEAKGAWKKETQYF TRBV10-3
CSARERNRNYGYTF TRBV20-1
CASRVQGPDGYSPLHF TRBV7-2
CSVEGVSDYGYTF TRBV29-1
CASSQENPGTLNTEAFF TRBV4-3
CSITQEETQYF TRBV29-1